This T cell receptor beta chain was documented in a study of blood T cell repertoires in COVID-19. The data were produced by immunoSEQ multiplex PCR, yet TCRdb's version contains in-frame clones alone and is incomplete. The data contain around 700,000 clones, approximately 90% of them singletons. The germline CDR1 and CDR2 sequences are LNHDA and SQIVND (reference sequence). The CDR3 spans 13 residues. V dropped 7 bases and J dropped 7 bases, with 14 bases sitting between them. The V gene is TRBV19, the J gene TRBJ1-5; a weak D match, TRBD1 (6 bases). This receptor was identified in a woman under 30 with acute or convalescent COVID-19. Sequencing input: peripheral blood. This CDR3 is CASKQGNFQPQHF. CDR3 coding DNA: TGTGCCAGTAAACAGGGTAATTTCCAGCCCCAGCATTTT.